These 23 T cell receptor beta chains came from one sample sequenced in a study of shared clonotypes between healthy human individuals. This table comes from immunoSEQ multiplex PCR, and its TCRdb copy is limited to in-frame clones, with some not included. The profile shows roughly 510,000 clones, about 75% of them singletons. Sequenced input: PBMCs. The receptors stem from a woman between 35 and 50 years old in good health. Some clones in this sample may be carry-over from other donors' samples.

The V call is TRBV18, the J call TRBJ1-2; TRBD1 is a possible D gene (5 bases). The CDR3 length is 14 residues. Germline V gene sequence: CDR1 KGHSH, CDR2 LQKENI. V was clipped by 3 bases and J by 5 bases, with 13 bases between them. CDR3 region: CASSPVDSDYGYTF. As DNA, the CDR3 is TGTGCCAGCTCACCGGTAGACAGCGATTATGGCTACACCTTC.

The chain recombines TRBV6-6 with TRBJ2-7; TRBD1 is a possible D gene (6 bases). Germline CDR1 MNHNY, CDR2 SVGAGI (reference sequence). The CDR3 totals 16 residues. V lost 5 bases to trimming and J lost 2 bases, with 19 bases between them. The CDR3 nucleotides are TGTGCCAGCAGTACCTTGGGACACGGATCGCCCTACGAGCAGTACTTC. As protein: CASSTLGHGSPYEQYF.

This clone was counted once. The CDR3 DNA reads as TGTGCCAGCAGCTCGCCGACTAGCGGGAAAGGGGCAGATACGCAGTATTTT. Translating gives CASSSPTSGKGADTQYF. V is TRBV7-6 and J is TRBJ2-3; TRBD2 agrees at 11 bases. Germline V lookup: CDR1 SGHVS, CDR2 FNYEAQ. J gave up 4 bases and V 4 bases, and 10 bases lay outside the gene matches. The CDR3 runs 17 residues.

A word on this clone: This same CDR3 is encoded by further DNA sequences in the sample. V usage is TRBV7-9 and J usage is TRBJ2-7, with D tentatively TRBD2 (6 bases). CDR1 and CDR2 (germline): SEHNR, FQNEAQ (reference sequence). V lost 1 base, J lost 2 bases, and 9 bases lay in between. The CDR3 runs 14 residues. CDR3 protein: CASSLGGAAYEQYF. The CDR3 nucleotides read TGTGCCAGCAGCTTAGGCGGGGCGGCCTACGAGCAGTACTTC.

This chain joins TRBV7-9 and TRBJ1-4; 9 positions match TRBD1. The CDR3 extends over 16 amino acids. The germline V gene encodes CDR1 SEHNR and CDR2 FQNEAQ (reference sequence). The J segment lost 8 bases and the V segment lost 6 bases, leaving 13 bases of the junction unmatched. CDR3 in DNA: TGTGCCAGCAGGTCCGCCGCGGGACAGGGTGAGGAAAAACTGTTTTTT. It encodes CASRSAAGQGEEKLFF.

The V and J genes are TRBV9 and TRBJ2-7; maybe TRBD2 (6 bases). With 2 bases removed from V and 5 bases from J, the gap between germline ends came to 23 bases. The germline V gene has CDR1 SGDLS and CDR2 YYNGEE. This CDR3 comprises 17 residues. The CDR3 bases are TGTGCCAGCAGCGTGGATTATTCTAGCGCACTCCCCCACGAGCAGTACTTC. This encodes CASSVDYSSALPHEQYF.

The chain carries TRBV27 and TRBJ1-2, with a tentative D call TRBD1 (5 bases). Trimming removed 6 bases at V and 3 bases at J, with 23 bases between. The CDR3 sequence is 17 residues long. Germline lookup yields CDR1 MNHEY and CDR2 SMNVEV (reference sequence). The CDR3 protein is CASSLLPGQGEDYGYTF. The CDR3 DNA is TGTGCCAGCAGCCTATTACCAGGACAAGGGGAGGACTATGGCTACACCTTC.

J is TRBJ1-3 and V is TRBV30, with 9 bases lining up with TRBD1. The CDR3 consists of 15 residues. CDR1 is GTSNPN and CDR2 is SVGIG in the germline V gene (reference sequence). The ends lost 7 bases at V and 5 bases at J; junction bases unmatched: 12. In DNA form, the CDR3 reads TGTGCCTCTATAAGTCGGGACAGGGCCCGAAACACCATATATTTT. It codes for CASISRDRARNTIYF.

This clone was seen only once. V gene TRBV28 combines with J gene TRBJ2-5; tentative D call: TRBD1 (6 bases). The V gene's germline CDR1 is MDHEN and CDR2 SYDVKM. There are 15 residues in the CDR3. Trimming left V 4 bases short and J 2 bases short, with 14 bases between. The CDR3, as DNA: TGTGCCAGCAGTTCAGCCGAGACAGGTCAAGAGACCCAGTACTTC. Translated, it gives CASSSAETGQETQYF.

V and J are TRBV28 and TRBJ2-6; 8 bases align to TRBD1. Trimming took 7 bases from V and 1 from J; bases not matched to a gene: 12. The V gene's germline CDR1 is MDHEN and CDR2 SYDVKM. The CDR3 runs 18 residues. This CDR3 is CASKQTGGGPSGANVLTF. The DNA for the CDR3 is TGTGCCAGCAAACAAACAGGGGGTGGACCGTCTGGGGCCAACGTCCTGACTTTC.

The rearrangement uses TRBV5-1 and TRBJ2-1; 8 bases line up with TRBD2. V was pared by 9 bases and J by 15 bases, with 17 bases of the junction left unmatched. This CDR3 has 13 residues. CDR1 is SGHRS and CDR2 is YFSETQ in the germline V gene. The CDR3, as DNA: TGCGCCACCTCTGAAACTAGCGGAGAAAGTCGGTTCTTC. As protein: CATSETSGESRFF.

This clone occurred a few times. The V gene is TRBV5-1, the J gene TRBJ1-4; D not certain. The CDR3 spans 14 residues. Germline V CDR1 and CDR2: SGHRS, YFSETQ. V lost 2 bases, J lost 3 bases, and 8 bases lay in between. CDR3 bases: TGCGCCAGCAGCTTCCCGGGGTCTAATGAAAAACTGTTTTTT. Amino acid sequence: CASSFPGSNEKLFF.

This sequence joins TRBV2 and TRBJ2-7; TRBD1 might be the D (6 bases). The CDR3 loop spans 18 amino acids. Per germline, CDR1 SNHLY and CDR2 FYNNEI. V shed 2 bases and J shed 1 base, with 21 bases lying between them. The CDR3 loop reads CASSETPRPLDRSYEQYF. In nucleotides, the CDR3 is TGTGCCAGCAGTGAAACTCCTCGCCCCCTCGACAGGTCCTACGAGCAGTACTTC.

The V gene is TRBV6-1, the J gene TRBJ2-1, with 7 bases fitting TRBD2. This CDR3 is 15 amino acids long. Germline lookup yields CDR1 MNHNS and CDR2 SASEGT. After removal of 5 bases from V and 4 bases from J, the junction contained 8 bases not matched to a gene. CDR3 DNA sequence: TGTGCCAGCAGTACCCGGGGTAGCGGGTACAATGAGCAGTTCTTC. Its translation: CASSTRGSGYNEQFF.

The V gene is TRBV19, the J gene TRBJ1-5, with 8 bases that match TRBD1. The V gene's germline CDR1 is LNHDA and CDR2 SQIVND (reference sequence). The CDR3 is 17 residues long. The V gene end was trimmed by 3 bases and the J gene end by 6 bases; junction bases not matched to a gene: 13. The CDR3 nucleotides read TGTGCCAGTAGTATGAGGGGCGGACAGGGAGGGGTTCAGCCCCAGCATTTT. Its protein product is CASSMRGGQGGVQPQHF.

The rearrangement joins TRBV11-2 to TRBJ2-7; 9 nucleotides agree with TRBD1. Per the germline V gene, CDR1 is SGHAT and CDR2 is FQNNGV. The CDR3 sequence is 18 residues long. The V segment lost 5 bases and the J segment 0 bases; nucleotides outside the gene matches: 14. The CDR3 region is CASSPVNRGRRTSYEQYF. CDR3 DNA: TGTGCCAGCAGCCCGGTCAACAGGGGGCGCAGGACCTCCTACGAGCAGTACTTC.

The chain links TRBV6-7 to TRBJ2-7, with no clear D. TRBV6-7 is an open reading frame whose function is uncertain. Trimming took off 3 bases at V and 3 bases at J, with 18 bases between the two ends. This CDR3 is built from 16 residues. CDR3 coding DNA: TGTGCCAGCAGTTATTGGTGTGAAGGGATCCACTACGAGCAGTACTTC. This gives the protein CASSYWCEGIHYEQYF.

The CDR3 sequence is CASSPGGPLYNEQFF. The CDR3, as DNA: TGCGCCAGCAGTCCGGGGGGACCCCTGTACAATGAGCAGTTCTTC. The rearrangement joins TRBV5-1 to TRBJ2-1, with TRBD2 matching 7 bases. V shed 5 bases and J 4 bases; nucleotides not matched to a gene: 9. Germline V gene lookup returns CDR1 SGHRS and CDR2 YFSETQ. This CDR3 has 15 residues.

CDR3 coding DNA: TGCGCCAGCAGCCGACTAGCGGGATCGTACCAAGAGACCCAGTACTTC. It yields the protein CASSRLAGSYQETQYF. V usage is TRBV4-1 and J usage is TRBJ2-5; 11 nucleotides align to TRBD2. The length of the CDR3 is 16 residues. CDR1 is MGHRA and CDR2 is YSYEKL in the germline V gene. V trimming: 4 bases; J trimming: 0 bases; junction bases outside the gene matches: 4.

This clone was recorded many times. This sample also contains other DNA sequences that code for the same CDR3. The rearrangement joins TRBV15 to TRBJ1-1; the D is unclear. V lost 0 bases and J lost 1, with 6 bases in between. Germline V gives CDR1 LNHNV, CDR2 YYDKDF (reference sequence). The CDR3 length is 14 residues. The CDR3 region has the DNA TGTGCCACCAGCAGAGACGGAGGGAACACTGAAGCTTTCTTT. It translates to CATSRDGGNTEAFF.

Turning to this clone: An end of the junction differs from the germline gene, which may be a read error. V gene TRBV30 combines with J gene TRBJ1-2; 7 nucleotides line up with TRBD1. CDR3 length: 14 residues. Germline loops: CDR1 GTSNPN, CDR2 SVGIG (reference sequence). For the CDR3, the DNA is TGTGCCTGGAGTGCTAGAGGGGACAGCCGGATCGGGTCCTTC. Its translation is CAWSARGDSRIGSF.

The chain is built from TRBV5-1 and TRBJ2-3; 7 bases agree with TRBD2. CDR1 is SGHRS and CDR2 is YFSETQ in the germline V gene. V lost 0 bases to trimming and J lost 0 bases; unmatched junction nucleotides: 4. The CDR3 runs to 16 residues. CDR3 region: CASSLARLASTDTQYF. The CDR3 DNA is TGCGCCAGCAGCTTGGCCCGACTAGCTAGCACAGATACGCAGTATTTT.

CDR3: CASSLGGMLPSYEQYF. In nucleotides, the CDR3 is TGTGCCAGCAGCTTGGGCGGGATGTTACCCTCCTACGAGCAGTACTTC. The genes are TRBV7-9 and TRBJ2-7, with D possibly TRBD2 on 6 matching bases. Trimming took off 3 bases at V and 0 bases at J, with 15 bases between the two ends. The germline gives CDR1 SEHNR, CDR2 FQNEAQ (reference sequence). The CDR3 covers 16 residues. The full variable domain, completed using reference TRBV7-9 and TRBJ2-7, is DTGVSQNPRHKITKRGQNVTFRCDPISEHNRLYWYRQTLGQGPEFLTYFQNEAQLEKSRLLSDRFSAERPKGSFSTLEIQRTEQGDSAMYLCASSLGGMLPSYEQYFGPGTRLTVT.